The 26 T cell receptor beta chains reported below all come from one sample, sequenced in a study of radiotherapy plus CTLA-4 blockade in lung cancer. Assay: immunoSEQ multiplex PCR; the TCRdb copy retains only in-frame clones and omits some. The data contain around 99,000 clones, almost 90% of them singletons. The sequencing used peripheral blood, collected from a patient treated with radiotherapy plus ipilimumab. These receptors originate from a human donor with non-small cell lung cancer that progressed on radiotherapy plus ipilimumab.

The chain carries TRBV27 and TRBJ1-2, with no clear D. CDR3 length: 15 residues. The germline V gene encodes CDR1 MNHEY and CDR2 SMNVEV (reference sequence). V lost 4 bases to trimming and J lost 4 bases, with 16 bases between them. The chain's CDR3 is CASSSFRTESYGYTF. The CDR3 bases are TGTGCCAGCAGTTCGTTCCGGACGGAAAGCTATGGCTACACCTTC.

The rearrangement joins TRBV7-9 to TRBJ2-3; 7 bases map to TRBD1. Trimming at V came to 4 bases and at J to 2 bases, leaving 3 bases not matched to a gene. The CDR3 extends over 14 amino acids. Per germline, CDR1 SEHNR and CDR2 FQNEAQ (reference sequence). CDR3 sequence: CASSSTGLTDTQYF. CDR3 DNA sequence: TGTGCCAGCAGCTCGACAGGGCTCACAGATACGCAGTATTTT.

The genes are TRBV9 and TRBJ2-7, with unresolved D. Germline CDR1 reads SGDLS; CDR2 reads YYNGEE. The germline V and J ends were trimmed by 3 bases and 3 bases, with 13 bases remaining between them. This CDR3 region has 14 residues. In DNA form, the CDR3 reads TGTGCCAGCAGCGCATTTGTGGGGAACTACGAGCAGTACTTC. Its translation is CASSAFVGNYEQYF.

In nucleotides, the CDR3 is TGTGCCAGCAGCCCCAGGGGCAGGCCCGGCTATGGCTACACCTTC. Translated, it gives CASSPRGRPGYGYTF. V is TRBV6-5 and J is TRBJ1-2, with a tentative D call TRBD1 (6 bases). Germline V gene data show CDR1 as MNHEY and CDR2 as SVGAGI. V dropped 6 bases and J dropped 4 bases, with 18 bases sitting between them. The CDR3 contains 15 residues.

This chain uses TRBV6-1 with TRBJ2-1, with TRBD1 matching over 8 bases. There are 16 residues in the CDR3. The V gene end was trimmed by 2 bases and the J gene end by 0 bases; junction bases not matched to a gene: 3. Germline V gene lookup returns CDR1 MNHNS and CDR2 SASEGT. The CDR3, as DNA: TGTGCCAGCAGTGAATTCGGGACAGGCTCCTACAATGAGCAGTTCTTC. Its translation is CASSEFGTGSYNEQFF.

The chain recombines TRBV13 with TRBJ2-3; the D is unclear. The CDR3 extends over 13 amino acids. With 3 bases removed from V and 2 bases from J, the gap between germline ends came to 6 bases. Germline V gene data show CDR1 as PRHDT and CDR2 as FYEKMQ (reference sequence). The CDR3 spells CASSFPVTDTQYF. The CDR3 DNA sequence: TGTGCCAGCAGCTTCCCGGTCACAGATACGCAGTATTTT.

The chain carries TRBV27 and TRBJ2-2, with a weak D call TRBD2 (5 bases). The V gene lost 4 bases and the J gene lost 6 bases, with 9 bases spanning the gap. Germline CDR1 and CDR2: MNHEY and SMNVEV (reference sequence). This CDR3 is 13 amino acids long. DNA for the CDR3: TGTGCCAGCAGTTGGAGGTTCTCCGGGGAGCTGTTTTTT. This codes for CASSWRFSGELFF.

The V gene is TRBV18, the J gene TRBJ2-1, with 14 bases lining up with TRBD2. This CDR3 has 19 amino acids. The trim removed 2 bases at V and 6 bases at J, leaving 12 bases unmatched. Germline V gives CDR1 KGHSH, CDR2 LQKENI. In DNA, the CDR3 is TGTGCCAGCTCACCAAGGTTGAGACTAGCGGGAGGGGATTTCAATGAGCAGTTCTTC. It specifies CASSPRLRLAGGDFNEQFF.

The chain links TRBV27 to TRBJ2-5, with D possibly TRBD2 on 5 matching bases. The germline gives CDR1 MNHEY, CDR2 SMNVEV (reference sequence). CDR3 length: 13 amino acids. With 3 bases removed from V and 4 bases from J, the gap between germline ends came to 9 bases. The CDR3 nucleotides are TGTGCCAGCAGTTTGTTCCGGGGAGAGACCCAGTACTTC. It is translated as CASSLFRGETQYF.

On this clone: This CDR3 is missing its conserved last phenylalanine or tryptophan, likely due to a read error. The chain couples TRBV27 to TRBJ1-2; D perhaps matches TRBD1 (6 bases). V gave up 6 bases and J gave up 0 bases, with 20 bases separating them. The CDR3 sequence is 17 residues long. Germline assignment: CDR1 MNHEY and CDR2 SMNVEV (reference sequence). The CDR3 DNA follows: TGTGCCAGCAGGAAAACAGGGAATTGGTTAGCTAACTATGGCTACACCCTC. Translation: CASRKTGNWLANYGYTL.

The J gene is TRBJ1-2, the V gene TRBV2; D is undetermined. Trimming stripped 1 base from V and 0 bases from J, with 9 bases between. This CDR3 spans 15 amino acids. The germline gives CDR1 SNHLY, CDR2 FYNNEI. DNA for the CDR3: TGTGCCAGCAGTGAAGTAAGTGGAGCTAACTATGGCTACACCTTC. Translation: CASSEVSGANYGYTF.

This sequence joins TRBV10-3 and TRBJ2-1, with D uncertain. CDR3 length: 12 residues. Germline assignment: CDR1 ENHRY and CDR2 SYGVKD. The ends were cut back, 10 bases at V and 6 bases at J, with 13 bases in the middle. CDR3 bases: TGTGCCACCCGACCGTCCCCCAATGAGCAGTTCTTC. It translates to CATRPSPNEQFF.

This chain connects TRBV7-9 to TRBJ1-2; D gene unclear. The CDR3 runs 13 residues. V lost 5 bases and J lost 5, with 12 bases in between. Germline CDR1 is SEHNR and CDR2 is FQNEAQ (reference sequence). For the CDR3, the DNA is TGTGCCAGCAGCCCGGACGGTTTATATGGCTACACCTTC. Its protein is CASSPDGLYGYTF.

CDR3: CASSFADTQYF. The DNA for the CDR3 is TGTGCCAGCAGCTTCGCAGATACGCAGTATTTT. This chain connects TRBV7-9 to TRBJ2-3; no definite D call. V was trimmed by 3 bases and J by 4 bases, leaving 2 bases between them. This CDR3 spans 11 amino acids. The V gene's germline CDR1 is SEHNR and CDR2 FQNEAQ (reference sequence). Full variable domain (rest looked up from reference TRBV7-9 and TRBJ2-3): DTGVSQNPRHKITKRGQNVTFRCDPISEHNRLYWYRQTLGQGPEFLTYFQNEAQLEKSRLLSDRFSAERPKGSFSTLEIQRTEQGDSAMYLCASSFADTQYFGPGTRLTVL.

The V and J genes are TRBV27 and TRBJ2-2, with D uncertain. The CDR3 is 13 residues long. CDR1 is MNHEY, CDR2 SMNVEV, per germline (reference sequence). V lost 3 bases and J 5 bases, leaving 7 bases between the germline ends. The CDR3 DNA reads TGTGCCAGCAGTTTTTATAGGACCGGGGAGCTGTTTTTT. This codes for CASSFYRTGELFF.

This chain connects TRBV14 to TRBJ1-2, with D tentatively TRBD1 (5 bases). Trimming stripped 1 base from V and 3 bases from J, with 9 bases between. Germline V gives CDR1 SGHDN, CDR2 FVKESK. The CDR3 extends over 14 amino acids. CDR3 DNA sequence: TGTGCCAGCAGCCAAGTTCTGGGGGACTATGGCTACACCTTC. The encoded protein is CASSQVLGDYGYTF. Variable domain in full (rest from reference TRBV14 and TRBJ1-2): EAGVTQFPSHSVIEKGQTVTLRCDPISGHDNLYWYRRVMGKEIKFLLHFVKESKQDESGMPNNRFLAERTGGTYSTLKVQPAELEDSGVYFCASSQVLGDYGYTFGSGTRLTVV.

This sequence joins TRBV9 and TRBJ2-1, with TRBD2 matching over 10 bases. The CDR3 spans 16 residues. With 2 bases clipped from V and 4 bases from J, the junction kept 6 bases outside the gene matches. The germline gives CDR1 SGDLS, CDR2 YYNGEE. The CDR3 sequence: CASSVQGLADYNEQFF. The CDR3 nucleotides read TGTGCCAGCAGCGTCCAAGGACTAGCGGATTACAATGAGCAGTTCTTC.

The rearrangement links TRBV4-2 to TRBJ2-5; D gene uncertain. V was shortened by 0 bases and J by 5 bases, with 7 bases between the two germline ends. The CDR3 spans 13 residues. Germline loops: CDR1 LGHNA, CDR2 YNFKEQ. The CDR3 loop is CASSQEGRETQYF. CDR3 in DNA: TGTGCCAGCAGCCAAGAAGGAAGGGAGACCCAGTACTTC.

V and J are TRBV11-3 and TRBJ2-3, with D unclear. The CDR3 is 14 amino acids. CDR1 SGHNT and CDR2 YENEEA come from the germline V gene. The V and J ends lost 1 base and 1 base respectively, with 6 bases between them. In DNA, the CDR3 is TGTGCCAGCAGCTTAGGCCGGGGCACAGATACGCAGTATTTT. Its translation is CASSLGRGTDTQYF.

The J gene is TRBJ1-3, the V gene TRBV5-1; a weak D match, TRBD1 (6 bases). Trimming removed 4 bases from V and 0 bases from J, with 14 bases in between. This CDR3 region has 16 residues. From germline, CDR1 is SGHRS and CDR2 YFSETQ. This CDR3 is CASSAPGAPSGNTIYF. Here the CDR3 DNA reads TGCGCCAGCAGCGCCCCAGGGGCCCCCTCTGGAAACACCATATATTTT.

This chain uses TRBV7-8 with TRBJ2-5, with 8 bases identical to TRBD1. The J call may be wrong; the DNA end is better matched by TRBJ2-7. Germline CDR1 reads SGHVS; CDR2 reads FQNEAQ. The CDR3 has 13 amino acids. The CDR3 loop is CASSSDRGYEQYF. The CDR3 DNA follows: TGTGCCAGCAGCTCCGACAGGGGCTACGAGCAGTACTTC.

The CDR3 coding sequence is TGTGCCAGCAGCCTGGGACTAGCGGGACCCAATGAGCAGTTCTTC. Encoded protein: CASSLGLAGPNEQFF. This chain joins TRBV7-6 and TRBJ2-1; TRBD2 matches at 13 bases. Trimming cost V 5 bases and J 6 bases; bases outside gene matches: 4. This CDR3 contains 15 residues. CDR1 is SGHVS and CDR2 is FNYEAQ in the germline V gene.

The V call is TRBV25-1, the J call TRBJ2-5; D perhaps matches TRBD2 (6 bases). CDR1 is MGHDK and CDR2 is SYGVNS in the germline V gene. This CDR3 has 14 residues. V gave up 3 bases and J gave up 5 bases, with 13 bases separating them. In nucleotides, the CDR3 is TGTGCCAGCAGTGATTCAGAGGGGACTGAGACCCAGTACTTC. This translates into CASSDSEGTETQYF.

The gene calls are TRBV11-2 and TRBJ1-5; D ambiguous. CDR3 length equals 13 residues. V was pared by 6 bases and J by 5 bases, with 11 bases between. From germline, CDR1 is SGHAT and CDR2 FQNNGV. As DNA, the CDR3 is TGTGCCAGCAGTCCCTCGGCCGATCAGCCCCAGCATTTT. Its protein is CASSPSADQPQHF.

The chain is built from TRBV19 and TRBJ2-7; 8 bases fit TRBD2. Germline CDR1 LNHDA, CDR2 SQIVND (reference sequence). CDR3 size: 15 residues. V dropped 4 bases and J dropped 5; count of bases not matched to a gene: 10. CDR3 nucleotide sequence: TGTGCCAGTAGTACCCCAGCGGGAGCCTTCGACGAGCAGTACTTC. The encoded protein is CASSTPAGAFDEQYF. Looking up the rest from reference TRBV19 and TRBJ2-7 gives the full variable domain: DGGITQSPKYLFRKEGQNVTLSCEQNLNHDAMYWYRQDPGQGLRLIYYSQIVNDFQKGDIAEGYSVSREKKESFPLTVTSAQKNPTAFYLCASSTPAGAFDEQYFGPGTRLTVT.

This chain links TRBV5-1 with TRBJ2-1; D assignment may be TRBD1 or TRBD2 (5 bases each). The CDR3 length is 16 residues. Per germline, CDR1 SGHRS and CDR2 YFSETQ. Deletions cut 0 bases from V and 0 bases from J, with 10 bases between. CDR3 bases: TGCGCCAGCAGCTTGGACTCAGGGAGCTCCTACAATGAGCAGTTCTTC. Residues: CASSLDSGSSYNEQFF.